The source of this TCR beta chain is a study of CD8 T cells in Susac syndrome. The RNA, about 0.45 to 1 ug, was put through reverse transcription using random hexamers. Amplification of the TCR beta CDR3 was carried out by immunoSEQ multiplex PCR, which spanned a total of 54 Vbeta and 13 Jbeta segments. From the immunoSEQ multiplex PCR reads, TCRdb called clonotypes with MiXCR, one entry per CDR3 protein. The table has approximately 180,000 distinct CDR3 sequences, roughly 92% seen once; the top ten hold over 0.08%. TCR beta sequencing was performed on blood CD8+ and CD4+ T cells. The multiple sclerosis control group comprised treatment-naive patients with stable or active relapsing-remitting disease. TEMRA cells were FACS-enriched and CD8+ and CD4+ T cells negatively isolated. V shed 3 bases and J 14 bases; nucleotides not matched to a gene: 10. CDR3 length equals 13 residues. The germline V gene encodes CDR1 SGHRS and CDR2 YFSETQ.

This sequence was found in a human donor with multiple sclerosis. Sequencing was performed on CD4+ T cells from PBMCs. V gene TRBV5-1 combines with J gene TRBJ2-3, with TRBD1 identical over 9 bases. The CDR3 region has the DNA TGCGCCAGCAGCTCGACCGGGACAGGGAATCCGTATTTT. It yields the protein CASSSTGTGNPYF. The full variable domain, in which reference TRBV5-1 and TRBJ2-3 provide the parts outside the CDR3, is KAGVTQTPRYLIKTRGQQVTLSCSPISGHRSVSWYQQTPGQGLQFLFEYFSETQRNKGNFPGRFSGRQFSNSRSEMNVSTLELGDSALYLCASSSTGTGNPYFGPGTRLTVL.